These 31 T cell receptor beta chains were sequenced from one sample in a study of T cell changes during pregnancy in multiple sclerosis. The assay was immunoSEQ multiplex PCR, and TCRdb's table has in-frame clones only and misses some. This table holds over 70,000 clones, about 94% found once. The sample was peripheral blood, taken in the third trimester of pregnancy. The receptor source for this set is a female donor with multiple sclerosis, enrolled in a pregnancy study.

The gene calls are TRBV19 and TRBJ2-1, with TRBD1 identical over 9 bases. The CDR3 spans 15 residues. Germline V gives CDR1 LNHDA, CDR2 SQIVND (reference sequence). Trimming took 6 bases from V and 3 from J; bases not matched to a gene: 6. CDR3 in DNA: TGTGCCAGTAGCCCGGGACAGGGACGCTACAATGAGCAGTTCTTC. Translation: CASSPGQGRYNEQFF. Supplemented by reference TRBV19 and TRBJ2-1, the full variable domain reads DGGITQSPKYLFRKEGQNVTLSCEQNLNHDAMYWYRQDPGQGLRLIYYSQIVNDFQKGDIAEGYSVSREKKESFPLTVTSAQKNPTAFYLCASSPGQGRYNEQFFGPGTRLTVL.

This clone is a singleton in its sample. The rearrangement joins TRBV4-1 to TRBJ2-2, with D perhaps TRBD1 (5 bases). This CDR3 is 16 amino acids long. Germline loops: CDR1 MGHRA, CDR2 YSYEKL. With 0 bases removed from V and 0 bases from J, the gap between germline ends came to 8 bases. The CDR3 DNA follows: TGCGCCAGCAGCCAAGATTCCAGGGCGAACACCGGGGAGCTGTTTTTT. Translated: CASSQDSRANTGELFF.

This rearrangement joins TRBV20-1 to TRBJ2-7, with a possible D match to TRBD1 (5 bases). CDR3 length: 11 residues. Per the germline V gene, CDR1 is DFQATT and CDR2 is SNEGSKA (reference sequence). Trimming removed 3 bases from V and 6 bases from J, with 9 bases in between. In nucleotides, the CDR3 is TGCAGTGCTAGGAAAGGGGTCGAGCAGTACTTC. This translates into CSARKGVEQYF.

The V and J genes are TRBV6-6 and TRBJ1-4; D remains unclear. Germline V gene sequence: CDR1 MNHNY, CDR2 SVGAGI (reference sequence). CDR3 length: 12 amino acids. Trimming removed 6 bases from V and 4 bases from J, with 6 bases in between. The CDR3 region has the DNA TGTGCCAGCAGGGCTCTTAATGAAAAACTGTTTTTT. Residues: CASRALNEKLFF.

The chain combines TRBV5-1 with TRBJ2-1; no clear D. V was pared by 4 bases and J by 8 bases, with 10 bases between. This CDR3 is 12 amino acids long. The V gene's germline CDR1 is SGHRS and CDR2 YFSETQ. The CDR3 bases are TGCGCCAGCAGCCTCATAGAAGATGAGCAGTTCTTC. The encoded protein is CASSLIEDEQFF.

The chain joins TRBV13 to TRBJ1-5, with D possibly being TRBD1 (5 bases). V gave up 1 base and J gave up 4 bases, with 11 bases separating them. This CDR3 spans 15 amino acids. Germline V gene lookup returns CDR1 PRHDT and CDR2 FYEKMQ (reference sequence). CDR3 nucleotide sequence: TGTGCCAGCAGCTTAGTTCAGGGAACGAATCAGCCCCAGCATTTT. This gives the protein CASSLVQGTNQPQHF.

The V and J genes are TRBV7-8 and TRBJ1-3; D remains unclear. Germline V gene lookup returns CDR1 SGHVS and CDR2 FQNEAQ. V was pared by 4 bases and J by 7 bases, with 20 bases between. The CDR3 length is 16 residues. This chain's CDR3 is CASSSQTQEATNTIYF. CDR3 DNA: TGTGCCAGCAGCTCACAAACCCAGGAGGCGACCAACACCATATATTTT.

The V call is TRBV5-6, the J call TRBJ2-1, with 12 bases aligning to TRBD2. CDR1 and CDR2 from the germline V gene are SGHDT and YYEEEE. V was clipped by 1 base and J by 6 bases; unmatched bases: 2. CDR3 length: 15 residues. The CDR3, as DNA: TGTGCCAGCAGCTTGCTAGCGGGAGGGTTCAATGAGCAGTTCTTC. It codes for CASSLLAGGFNEQFF.

The V and J genes are TRBV9 and TRBJ2-1, with 9 bases lining up with TRBD2. Germline assignment: CDR1 SGDLS and CDR2 YYNGEE. This CDR3 has 15 residues. The V and J ends lost 2 bases and 7 bases, in that order; junction bases with no gene match: 7. CDR3 region: CASSVTSGRENEQFF. Written as DNA, the CDR3 is TGTGCCAGCAGCGTTACTAGCGGGCGTGAGAATGAGCAGTTCTTC.

The rearrangement joins TRBV4-3 to TRBJ1-4; D may be TRBD1 (6 bases). Deletions cut 0 bases from V and 7 bases from J, with 15 bases between. The CDR3 extends over 16 amino acids. CDR1 and CDR2 from the germline V gene are LGHNA and YSLEER. The CDR3 nucleotides are TGCGCCAGCAGCCAAGATTTGAGGGGGTTGGGTGAAAAACTGTTTTTT. It is translated as CASSQDLRGLGEKLFF.

This clone was found once. The V and J genes are TRBV19 and TRBJ2-7; the D is unclear. The CDR3 length is 15 residues. V lost 1 base and J lost 2, with 12 bases in between. Germline V lookup: CDR1 LNHDA, CDR2 SQIVND (reference sequence). This CDR3 is CASSIAGGNPYEQYF. The CDR3 DNA is TGTGCCAGTAGTATAGCGGGTGGAAATCCCTACGAGCAGTACTTC.

V and J are TRBV5-4 and TRBJ2-1; 13 positions match TRBD2. CDR1 is SGHNT, CDR2 YYREEE, per germline (reference sequence). After removal of 4 bases from V and 8 bases from J, the junction contained 12 bases not matched to a gene. The CDR3 covers 17 residues. The CDR3 DNA follows: TGTGCCAGCAGCCGCAGGGGGGTACTAGCGGGAGGGGATGAGCAGTTCTTC. The encoded protein is CASSRRGVLAGGDEQFF.

The rearrangement joins TRBV6-6 to TRBJ2-1; a weak D match, TRBD2 (5 bases). This CDR3 spans 13 amino acids. V was shortened by 8 bases and J by 0 bases, with 8 bases between the two germline ends. Germline assignment: CDR1 MNHNY and CDR2 SVGAGI (reference sequence). CDR3 protein: CASGLSSYNEQFF. The CDR3 DNA follows: TGTGCCAGCGGACTGAGCTCCTACAATGAGCAGTTCTTC.

The chain couples TRBV2 to TRBJ1-4, with TRBD1 matching over 8 bases. This CDR3 is built from 15 residues. Looked up from germline, CDR1 is SNHLY and CDR2 is FYNNEI. V shed 4 bases and J 5 bases; nucleotides not matched to a gene: 6. This chain's CDR3 is CASSGPTGVNEKLFF. DNA for the CDR3: TGTGCCAGCAGTGGGCCGACAGGGGTGAATGAAAAACTGTTTTTT.

The CDR3 sequence is CASSLRRDYQETQYF. CDR3 nucleotide sequence: TGTGCCAGCAGTTTAAGGCGAGACTACCAAGAGACCCAGTACTTC. The chain is built from TRBV28 and TRBJ2-5; the D is unclear. From germline, CDR1 is MDHEN and CDR2 SYDVKM. The CDR3 is made up of 15 amino acids. V lost 2 bases and J lost 0, with 10 bases in between.

The chain couples TRBV5-1 to TRBJ1-2; maybe TRBD1 (6 bases). The CDR3 loop spans 13 amino acids. Germline loops: CDR1 SGHRS, CDR2 YFSETQ. Trimming cost V 4 bases and J 3 bases, with 10 bases left between them. CDR3 residues: CASSGRGYYGYTF. The CDR3 DNA is TGCGCCAGCAGCGGCAGGGGATACTATGGCTACACCTTC.

As concerns this clone: Other DNA sequences in this sample translate to the same CDR3. The V call is TRBV28, the J call TRBJ2-1; D is undetermined. Deletions cut 2 bases from V and 7 bases from J, with 6 bases between. Germline-derived CDR1 and CDR2 are MDHEN and SYDVKM. There are 12 residues in the CDR3. The CDR3 region has the DNA TGTGCCAGCAGTTTAGGAGCAAATGAGCAGTTCTTC. It is translated as CASSLGANEQFF. The full variable domain, with the rest looked up from reference TRBV28 and TRBJ2-1, is DVKVTQSSRYLVKRTGEKVFLECVQDMDHENMFWYRQDPGLGLRLIYFSYDVKMKEKGDIPEGYSVSREKKERFSLILESASTNQTSMYLCASSLGANEQFFGPGTRLTVL.

The CDR3 DNA is TGTGCCAGTAGGGTCTACGCGGGGAACACTGAAGCTTTCTTT. Its protein is CASRVYAGNTEAFF. The chain carries TRBV19 and TRBJ1-1, with unresolved D. The germline V gene encodes CDR1 LNHDA and CDR2 SQIVND (reference sequence). CDR3 length: 14 amino acids. Trimming removed 6 bases at V and 1 base at J, with 12 bases between.

In this sample, this clone turned up once. The J gene is TRBJ1-3, the V gene TRBV2; 10 bases match TRBD1. There are 16 residues in the CDR3. Germline loops: CDR1 SNHLY, CDR2 FYNNEI. V lost 6 bases to trimming and J lost 0 bases; unmatched junction nucleotides: 5. The CDR3 reads CASRFGTGDSGNTIYF. In DNA form, the CDR3 reads TGTGCCAGCAGGTTCGGGACAGGGGACTCTGGAAACACCATATATTTT.

The V call is TRBV19, the J call TRBJ2-2; D remains unclear. The CDR3 is 14 residues long. V lost 4 bases to trimming and J lost 5 bases, with 11 bases between them. The germline V gene encodes CDR1 LNHDA and CDR2 SQIVND (reference sequence). CDR3 in amino acids: CASSTQSGTGELFF. The CDR3 DNA follows: TGTGCCAGTAGTACCCAATCCGGGACCGGGGAGCTGTTTTTT.

V is TRBV5-4 and J is TRBJ2-1; D call uncertain. CDR3 length: 14 amino acids. Germline V gene sequence: CDR1 SGHNT, CDR2 YYREEE (reference sequence). V was clipped by 5 bases and J by 0 bases, with 9 bases between them. CDR3 bases: TGTGCCAGCAGTACCCGGTTCTCCTACAATGAGCAGTTCTTC. It codes for CASSTRFSYNEQFF.

The chain links TRBV5-4 to TRBJ2-1; 10 nucleotides agree with TRBD2. The germline gives CDR1 SGHNT, CDR2 YYREEE (reference sequence). Trimming at V came to 4 bases and at J to 7 bases, leaving 8 bases not matched to a gene. This CDR3 is built from 15 residues. The CDR3 loop reads CASSPGTSVPNEQFF. CDR3 coding DNA: TGTGCCAGCAGCCCCGGGACTAGCGTTCCGAATGAGCAGTTCTTC.

This clone was seen once. The rearrangement joins TRBV7-6 to TRBJ2-3; the match to TRBD2 covers 8 bases. Germline V CDR1 and CDR2: SGHVS, FNYEAQ. The V segment lost 1 base and the J segment 7 bases; nucleotides outside the gene matches: 13. CDR3 length equals 17 residues. CDR3 in amino acids: CASSLGESGGHRYTQYF. CDR3 bases: TGTGCCAGCAGCTTAGGGGAGAGCGGGGGTCACAGATATACGCAGTATTTT.

The CDR3 loop reads CSVVRETRAFF. CDR3 nucleotides: TGCAGCGTTGTGCGGGAAACTAGAGCTTTCTTT. This rearrangement joins TRBV29-1 to TRBJ1-1; D is undetermined. Germline V gene data show CDR1 as SQVTM and CDR2 as ANQGSEA. The CDR3 covers 11 residues. The germline V and J ends were trimmed by 4 bases and 10 bases, with 13 bases remaining between them.

This rearrangement joins TRBV28 to TRBJ2-7; TRBD2 agrees at 7 bases. The ends lost 6 bases at V and 3 bases at J; junction bases unmatched: 2. The CDR3 runs to 12 residues. Germline-derived CDR1 and CDR2 are MDHEN and SYDVKM. The CDR3 spells CASRLADYEQYF. DNA for the CDR3: TGTGCCAGCAGGCTAGCGGACTACGAGCAGTACTTC.

V gene TRBV9 combines with J gene TRBJ2-1; no definite D call. CDR3 length: 12 residues. Germline V gives CDR1 SGDLS, CDR2 YYNGEE. V lost 0 bases to trimming and J lost 9 bases, with 7 bases between them. CDR3 coding DNA: TGTGCCAGCAGCGTAGGAGAGAGTGAGCAGTTCTTC. Its translation is CASSVGESEQFF.

The CDR3 region has the DNA TGCGCCAGCAGCCTCGGACAGTTGAACACTGAAGCTTTCTTT. Amino acids: CASSLGQLNTEAFF. The genes are TRBV4-1 and TRBJ1-1; the D gene is possibly TRBD1 (6 bases). This CDR3 contains 14 residues. Between the trimmed V and J ends, which lost 4 bases and 0 bases, there was a span of 9 bases. Germline V lookup: CDR1 MGHRA, CDR2 YSYEKL.

The chain links TRBV27 to TRBJ2-1, with 10 bases matching TRBD1. Looked up from germline, CDR1 is MNHEY and CDR2 is SMNVEV (reference sequence). The CDR3 extends over 13 amino acids. J lost 5 bases, V lost 11 bases, and 6 bases had no gene match. The DNA for the CDR3 is TGTGCCTCGGGGGACAGGGGTCACAATGAGCAGTTCTTC. Translation gives CASGDRGHNEQFF.

For the CDR3, the DNA is TGTGCCAGTAGTATAGGTGGTGGGTTGACAGGACAAGAGACCCAGTACTTC. This encodes CASSIGGGLTGQETQYF. The rearrangement links TRBV19 to TRBJ2-5; D is perhaps TRBD1 (6 bases). V lost 1 base to trimming and J lost 2 bases, with 17 bases between them. This CDR3 is 17 amino acids long. Germline CDR1 and CDR2: LNHDA and SQIVND (reference sequence).

The V gene is TRBV25-1, the J gene TRBJ2-4; possibly TRBD1 for D (6 bases). This CDR3 has 15 amino acids. Per the germline V gene, CDR1 is MGHDK and CDR2 is SYGVNS. Trimming removed 7 bases at V and 0 bases at J, with 13 bases between. The CDR3 nucleotides read TGTGCCAGCACAATACAGGGTCTAGCCAAAAACATTCAGTACTTC. The encoded protein is CASTIQGLAKNIQYF.

The chain is built from TRBV19 and TRBJ2-3; 8 positions agree with TRBD1. The V segment lost 3 bases and the J segment 4 bases; nucleotides outside the gene matches: 6. The germline V gene has CDR1 LNHDA and CDR2 SQIVND (reference sequence). The CDR3 is 15 amino acids. The CDR3 reads CASSIYQGASDTQYF. The CDR3 region has the DNA TGTGCCAGTAGTATTTACCAGGGGGCATCAGATACGCAGTATTTT. The full variable domain, in which reference TRBV19 and TRBJ2-3 provide the parts outside the CDR3, is DGGITQSPKYLFRKEGQNVTLSCEQNLNHDAMYWYRQDPGQGLRLIYYSQIVNDFQKGDIAEGYSVSREKKESFPLTVTSAQKNPTAFYLCASSIYQGASDTQYFGPGTRLTVL.